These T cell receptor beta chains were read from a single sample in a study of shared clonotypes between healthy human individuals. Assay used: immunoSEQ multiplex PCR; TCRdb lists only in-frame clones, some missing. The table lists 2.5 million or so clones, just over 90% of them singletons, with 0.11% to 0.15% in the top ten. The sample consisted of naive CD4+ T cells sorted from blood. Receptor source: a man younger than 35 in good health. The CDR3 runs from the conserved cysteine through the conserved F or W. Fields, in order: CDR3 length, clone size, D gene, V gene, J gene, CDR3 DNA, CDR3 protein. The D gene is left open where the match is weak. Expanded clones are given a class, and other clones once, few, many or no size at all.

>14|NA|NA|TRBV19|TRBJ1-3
TGTGCCAGTAGTGAACAGGGCTCTGGAAACACCATATATTTT
CASSEQGSGNTIYF
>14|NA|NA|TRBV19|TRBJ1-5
TGTGCCAGTAGTCCTCATAAGAGCGATCAGCCCCAGCATTTT
CASSPHKSDQPQHF
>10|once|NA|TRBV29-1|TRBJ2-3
TGCAGCGTTCACTCGGATACGCAGTATTTT
CSVHSDTQYF
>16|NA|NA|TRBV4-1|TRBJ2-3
TGCGCCAGCAGCCAAGCTCCTAGAGGGGGCACAGATACGCAGTATTTT
CASSQAPRGGTDTQYF
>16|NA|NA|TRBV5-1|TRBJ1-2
TGCGCCAGCAGCTCTATCGGGTACAGCGGGAGCTATGGCTACACCTTC
CASSSIGYSGSYGYTF
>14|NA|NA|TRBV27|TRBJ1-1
TGTGCCAGCAGTCCCCGACAGCCCTACACTGAAGCTTTCTTT
CASSPRQPYTEAFF
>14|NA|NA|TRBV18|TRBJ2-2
TGTGCCAGCTCACTAACACCGAACACCGGGGAGCTGTTTTTT
CASSLTPNTGELFF
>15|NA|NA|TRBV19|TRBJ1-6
TGTGCCAGTAGTACCACGTCACAGGGAAATTCACCCCTCCACTTT
CASSTTSQGNSPLHF
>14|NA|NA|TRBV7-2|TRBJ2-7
TGTGCCAGCAGCTTAGCGGACGGGCGGTACGAGCAGTACTTC
CASSLADGRYEQYF
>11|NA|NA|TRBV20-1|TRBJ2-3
TGCAGTGCTGCGTACACAGATACGCAGTATTTT
CSAAYTDTQYF
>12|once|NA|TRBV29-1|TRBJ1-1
TGCAGCGGTGACAGCACGTACACTGAAGCTTTCTTT
CSGDSTYTEAFF
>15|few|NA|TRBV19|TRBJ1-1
TGTGCCAGTAGCCCCGAGGAGGGGAGGAGGACTGAAGCTTTCTTT
CASSPEEGRRTEAFF
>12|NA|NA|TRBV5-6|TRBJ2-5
TGTGCCAGCAGCTTCGGGGTGGCGGCCCAGTACTTC
CASSFGVAAQYF
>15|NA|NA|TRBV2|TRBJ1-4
TGTGCCAGCAGTGTTGACGGGGCAACTAATGAAAAACTGTTTTTT
CASSVDGATNEKLFF
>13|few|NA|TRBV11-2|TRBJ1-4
TGTGCCAGCAGCTTAGGCCTAGCTGAAAAACTGTTTTTT
CASSLGLAEKLFF
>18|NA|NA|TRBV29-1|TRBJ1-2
TGCAGCGTTGTATTACCCGGGACATTGCACAACGTGGACTATGGCTACACCTTC
CSVVLPGTLHNVDYGYTF
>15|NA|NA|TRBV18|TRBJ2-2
TGTGCCAGCTCACCACGGAGGGATCGCACCGGGGAGCTGTTTTTT
CASSPRRDRTGELFF
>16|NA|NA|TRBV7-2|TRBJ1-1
TGTGCCAGCAGCATAAAAGGGGGAATACTGAACACTGAAGCTTTCTTT
CASSIKGGILNTEAFF
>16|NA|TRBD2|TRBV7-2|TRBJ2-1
TGTGCCAGCAGCTCCCTGGGACTAGCCCCCTACAATGAGCAGTTCTTC
CASSSLGLAPYNEQFF
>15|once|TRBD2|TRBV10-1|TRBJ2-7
TGCGCCAGCAGTGAAGGTAGCGGGAGGGCCTACGAGCAGTACTTC
CASSEGSGRAYEQYF
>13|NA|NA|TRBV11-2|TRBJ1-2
TGTGCCAGCAGCTTAGGGGGGTTAGCAGGCTACACCTTC
CASSLGGLAGYTF
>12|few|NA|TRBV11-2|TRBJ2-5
TGTGCCAGCGGCCATGGAAAAGAGACCCAGTACTTC
CASGHGKETQYF
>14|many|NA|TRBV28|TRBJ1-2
TGTGCCAGCAGTTTAAGTCTCCTTAACTATGGCTACACCTTC
CASSLSLLNYGYTF
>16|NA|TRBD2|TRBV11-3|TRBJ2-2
TGTGCCAGCAGCCCGGGACTAGCGGCTAACACCGGGGAGCTGTTTTTT
CASSPGLAANTGELFF
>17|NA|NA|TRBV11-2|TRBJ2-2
TGTGCCAGCAGCGCGAGGGGTGGGCAGGCGAACACCGGGGAGCTGTTTTTT
CASSARGGQANTGELFF
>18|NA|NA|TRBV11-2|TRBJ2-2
TGTGCCAGCAGCTTAGATCCGGGGGCCTACTCGAACACCGGGGAGCTGTTTTTT
CASSLDPGAYSNTGELFF
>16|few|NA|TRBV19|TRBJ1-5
TGTGCCAGTTCCACGACTGGGCAGACCAGCAATCAGCCCCAGCATTTT
CASSTTGQTSNQPQHF
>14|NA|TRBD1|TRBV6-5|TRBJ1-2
TGTGCCAGCAGTAGAACAGGGGGCGAAGGTGGCTACACCTTC
CASSRTGGEGGYTF
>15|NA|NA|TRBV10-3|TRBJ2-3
TGTGCCATCAGTGAGTCGACGGCAGACACAGATACGCAGTATTTT
CAISESTADTDTQYF
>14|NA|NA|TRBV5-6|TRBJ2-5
TGTGCCAGCAGCTTGGAACTGGGAACGAAGACCCAGTACTTC
CASSLELGTKTQYF
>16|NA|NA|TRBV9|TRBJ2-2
TGTGCCAGCAGCTTTGACAGGTTGCTGAACACCGGGGAGCTGTTTTTT
CASSFDRLLNTGELFF
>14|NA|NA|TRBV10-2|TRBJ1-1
TGCGCCAGCAGTGAGAATTCGGGGAACACTGAAGCTTTCTTT
CASSENSGNTEAFF
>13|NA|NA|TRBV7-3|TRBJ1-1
TGTGCCAGCAGCCTCGACACTCGGAGTGTAGCTTTCTTT
CASSLDTRSVAFF
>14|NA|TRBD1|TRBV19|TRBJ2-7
TGTGCCAGTAGACGGACAGGGGGCTCCTACGAGCAGTACTTC
CASRRTGGSYEQYF
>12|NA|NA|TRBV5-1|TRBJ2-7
TGCGCCAGCAGCCCAACTTCCTACGAGCAGTACTTC
CASSPTSYEQYF
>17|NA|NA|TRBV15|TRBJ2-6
TGTGCCACCAGCAGAGGCGCAACCCAGTCTGGGGCCAACGTCCTGACTTTC
CATSRGATQSGANVLTF
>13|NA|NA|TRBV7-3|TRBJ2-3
TGTGCCAGCAGCTTATACAGGACAGATACGCAGTATTTT
CASSLYRTDTQYF
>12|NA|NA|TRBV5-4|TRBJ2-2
TGTGCCAGCAGCTTGGACGGGGGGGAGCTGTTTTTT
CASSLDGGELFF
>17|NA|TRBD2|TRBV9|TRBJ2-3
TGTGCCAGCAGCGTAGACCCGACTAGCGGGGGAGCAGATACGCAGTATTTT
CASSVDPTSGGADTQYF
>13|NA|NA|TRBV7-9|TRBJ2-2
TGTGCCAGCAGCTTAGCTCCGAACGGGGAGCTGTTTTTT
CASSLAPNGELFF
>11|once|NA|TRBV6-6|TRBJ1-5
TGTGCCAGCAGGGCCAATCAGCCCCAGCATTTT
CASRANQPQHF
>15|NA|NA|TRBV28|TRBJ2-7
TGTGCCAGCAACGGGCCGGGACAAGGGACCTACGAGCAGTACTTC
CASNGPGQGTYEQYF
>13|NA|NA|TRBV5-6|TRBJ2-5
TGTGCCAGCAGCTTTCTTTCCCAAGAGACCCAGTACTTC
CASSFLSQETQYF
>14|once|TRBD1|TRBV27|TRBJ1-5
TGTGCCAGCAGTTGGACAGGGGGAAATCAGCCCCAGCATTTT
CASSWTGGNQPQHF
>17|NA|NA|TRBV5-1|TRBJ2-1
TGCGCCAGCAGCTTTAAGATCGGCGGTAGCTCCTACAATGAGCAGTTCTTC
CASSFKIGGSSYNEQFF
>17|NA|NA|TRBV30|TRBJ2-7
TGTGCCTGGAGTGTAGGGACACGGACACTTGGATCGGGCGAGCAGTACTTC
CAWSVGTRTLGSGEQYF
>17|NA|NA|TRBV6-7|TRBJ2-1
TGTGCCAGCAGTCCCGGGACTACGGGACAAGTAACGTATGAGCAGTTCTTC
CASSPGTTGQVTYEQFF
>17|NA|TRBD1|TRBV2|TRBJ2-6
TGTGCCAGCAGTGTATGGACAGGGGGCTCTGGGGCCAACGTCCTGACTTTC
CASSVWTGGSGANVLTF